The following is a T cell receptor (beta chain) sequence with its context. Its antigen is not known. The data are from a study of OX40 agonist ivuxolimab in advanced cancers. Study as a whole: Three patients got partial responses; one had hepatocellular carcinoma and two had cutaneous melanoma.

Sequencing was performed with immunoSEQ multiplex PCR; in TCRdb, only in-frame clones are kept and a portion is missing. The sample yields about 26,000 clones, over 85% seen once. Deletions cut 1 base from V and 8 bases from J, with 8 bases between. CDR1 and CDR2 from the germline V gene are MGHRA and YSYEKL. There are 13 residues in the CDR3. The study's findings and limits: The 0.1-3.0 mg/kg partial responders had among the lowest clonal expansion.

Blood sampling took place at baseline, cycle 4 day 1, and cycle 7 day 1. Source: CD4+ or CD8+ T cells sorted from blood, taken in a trial of the OX40 agonist ivuxolimab. This sequence was found in an adult with an advanced solid tumor such as melanoma, head and neck, liver or kidney cancer. The gene calls are TRBV4-1 and TRBJ2-2; D unclear. The CDR3: CASSQGLSGELFF. The CDR3, as DNA: TGCGCCAGCAGCCAAGGGTTGTCGGGGGAGCTGTTTTTT.